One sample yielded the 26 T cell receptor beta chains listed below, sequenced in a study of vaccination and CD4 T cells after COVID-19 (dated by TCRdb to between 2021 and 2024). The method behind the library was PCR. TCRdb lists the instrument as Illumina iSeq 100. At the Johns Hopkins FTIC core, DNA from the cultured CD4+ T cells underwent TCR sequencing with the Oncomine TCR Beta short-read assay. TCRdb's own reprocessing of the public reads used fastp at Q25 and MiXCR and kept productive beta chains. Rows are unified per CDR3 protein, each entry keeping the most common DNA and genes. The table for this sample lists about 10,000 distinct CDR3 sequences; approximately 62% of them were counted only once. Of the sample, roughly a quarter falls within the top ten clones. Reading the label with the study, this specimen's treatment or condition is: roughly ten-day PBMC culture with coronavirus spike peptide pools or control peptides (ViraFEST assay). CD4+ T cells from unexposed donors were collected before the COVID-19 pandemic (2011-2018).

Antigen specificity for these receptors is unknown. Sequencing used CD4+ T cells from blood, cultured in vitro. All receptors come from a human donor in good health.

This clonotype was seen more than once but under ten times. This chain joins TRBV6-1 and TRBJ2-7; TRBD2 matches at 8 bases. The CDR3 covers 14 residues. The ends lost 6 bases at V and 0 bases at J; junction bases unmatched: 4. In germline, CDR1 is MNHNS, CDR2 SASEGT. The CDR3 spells CASRLSGSSYEQYF. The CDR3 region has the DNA TGTGCCAGCAGACTCAGCGGGAGCTCCTACGAGCAGTACTTC.

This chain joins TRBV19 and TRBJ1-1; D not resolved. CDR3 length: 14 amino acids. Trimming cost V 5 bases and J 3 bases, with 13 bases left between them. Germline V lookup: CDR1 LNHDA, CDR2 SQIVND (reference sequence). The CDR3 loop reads CASSLGFGDTEAFF. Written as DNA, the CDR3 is TGTGCCAGTAGTTTGGGGTTTGGGGACACTGAAGCTTTCTTT. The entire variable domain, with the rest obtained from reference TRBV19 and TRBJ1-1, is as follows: DGGITQSPKYLFRKEGQNVTLSCEQNLNHDAMYWYRQDPGQGLRLIYYSQIVNDFQKGDIAEGYSVSREKKESFPLTVTSAQKNPTAFYLCASSLGFGDTEAFFGQGTRLTVV.

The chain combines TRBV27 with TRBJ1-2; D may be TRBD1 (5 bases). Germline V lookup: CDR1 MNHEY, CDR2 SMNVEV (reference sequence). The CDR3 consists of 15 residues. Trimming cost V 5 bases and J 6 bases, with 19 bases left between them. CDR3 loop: CASSQTSGNRHGYTF. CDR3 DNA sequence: TGTGCCAGCAGTCAGACTTCCGGGAACAGGCATGGCTACACCTTC.

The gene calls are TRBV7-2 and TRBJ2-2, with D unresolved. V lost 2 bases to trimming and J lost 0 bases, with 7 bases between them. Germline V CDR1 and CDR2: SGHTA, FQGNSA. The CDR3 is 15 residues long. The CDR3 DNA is TGTGCCAGCAGCTTACTCGCAGCGAACACCGGGGAGCTGTTTTTT. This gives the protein CASSLLAANTGELFF.

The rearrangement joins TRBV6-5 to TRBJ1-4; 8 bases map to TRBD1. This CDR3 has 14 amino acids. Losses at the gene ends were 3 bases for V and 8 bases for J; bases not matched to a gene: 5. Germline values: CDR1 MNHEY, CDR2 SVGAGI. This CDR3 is CASSYGQGDEKLFF. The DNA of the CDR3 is TGTGCCAGCAGTTATGGACAGGGAGACGAAAAACTGTTTTTT.

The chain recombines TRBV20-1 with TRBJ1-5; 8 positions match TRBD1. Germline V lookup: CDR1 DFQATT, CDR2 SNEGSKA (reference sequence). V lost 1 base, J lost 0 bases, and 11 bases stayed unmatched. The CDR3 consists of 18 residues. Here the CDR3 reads CSARVGAGGASSNQPQHF. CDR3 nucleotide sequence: TGCAGTGCTAGAGTGGGGGCAGGGGGCGCATCTAGCAATCAGCCCCAGCATTTT.

The CDR3 spells CASSYGSQPQHF. CDR3 nucleotide sequence: TGTGCCAGCAGTTACGGGTCACAGCCCCAGCATTTT. The genes are TRBV6-5 and TRBJ1-5; D uncertain. The CDR3 is 12 residues long. Trimming pared 2 bases from V and 7 bases from J, leaving 6 bases between. Germline CDR1 MNHEY, CDR2 SVGAGI.

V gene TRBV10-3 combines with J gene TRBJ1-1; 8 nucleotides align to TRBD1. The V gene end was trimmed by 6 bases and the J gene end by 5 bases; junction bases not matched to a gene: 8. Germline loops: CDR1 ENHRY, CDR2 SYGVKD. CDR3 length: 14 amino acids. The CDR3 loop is CAIRLGQGWTEAFF. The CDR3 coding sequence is TGTGCCATCAGGTTAGGACAGGGTTGGACTGAAGCTTTCTTT.

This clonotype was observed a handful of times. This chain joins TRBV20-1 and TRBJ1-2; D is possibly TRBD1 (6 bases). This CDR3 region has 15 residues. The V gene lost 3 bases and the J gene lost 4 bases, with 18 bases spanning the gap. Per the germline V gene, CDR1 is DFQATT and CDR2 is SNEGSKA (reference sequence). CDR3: CSASIRPGRGYGYTF. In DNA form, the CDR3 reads TGCAGTGCTAGCATCCGACCGGGCAGGGGCTATGGCTACACCTTC.

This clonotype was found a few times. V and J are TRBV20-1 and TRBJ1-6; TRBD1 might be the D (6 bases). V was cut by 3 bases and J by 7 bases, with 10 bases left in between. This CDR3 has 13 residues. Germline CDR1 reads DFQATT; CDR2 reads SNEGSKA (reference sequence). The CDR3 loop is CSARRTDNSPLHF. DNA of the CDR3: TGCAGTGCTAGGAGGACAGACAATTCACCCCTCCACTTT.

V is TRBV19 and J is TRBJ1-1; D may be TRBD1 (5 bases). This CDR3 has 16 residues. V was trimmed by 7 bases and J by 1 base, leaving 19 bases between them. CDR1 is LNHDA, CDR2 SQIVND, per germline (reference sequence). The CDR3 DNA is TGTGCCAGTACCCTCTCGAGGGGTGCTGGGAACACTGAAGCTTTCTTT. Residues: CASTLSRGAGNTEAFF.

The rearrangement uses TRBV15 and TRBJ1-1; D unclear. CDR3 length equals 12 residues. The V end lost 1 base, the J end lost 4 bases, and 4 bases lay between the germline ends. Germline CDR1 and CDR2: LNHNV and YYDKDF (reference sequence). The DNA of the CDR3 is TGTGCCACCAGCAGAGCGGGCACTGAAGCTTTCTTT. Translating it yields CATSRAGTEAFF.

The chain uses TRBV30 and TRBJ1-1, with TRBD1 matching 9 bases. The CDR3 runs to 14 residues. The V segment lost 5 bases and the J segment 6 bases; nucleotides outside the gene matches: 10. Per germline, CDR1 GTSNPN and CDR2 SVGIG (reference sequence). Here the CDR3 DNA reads TGTGCCTGGTCTACAGGGGGCAGCCTACCTGAAGCTTTCTTT. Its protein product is CAWSTGGSLPEAFF.

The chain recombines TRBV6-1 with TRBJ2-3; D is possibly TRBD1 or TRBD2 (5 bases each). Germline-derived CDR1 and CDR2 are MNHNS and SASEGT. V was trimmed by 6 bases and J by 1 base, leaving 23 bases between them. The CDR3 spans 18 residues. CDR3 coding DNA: TGTGCCAGCAGCTCCCCTGGGGTGGGTCGAGGGGGCACAGATACGCAGTATTTT. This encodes CASSSPGVGRGGTDTQYF.

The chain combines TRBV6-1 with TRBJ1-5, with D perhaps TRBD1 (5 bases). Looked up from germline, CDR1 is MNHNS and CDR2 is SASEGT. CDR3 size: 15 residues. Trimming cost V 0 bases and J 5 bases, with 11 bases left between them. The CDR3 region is CASSEAQGTYQPQHF. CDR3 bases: TGTGCCAGCAGTGAAGCGCAGGGAACATATCAGCCCCAGCATTTT.

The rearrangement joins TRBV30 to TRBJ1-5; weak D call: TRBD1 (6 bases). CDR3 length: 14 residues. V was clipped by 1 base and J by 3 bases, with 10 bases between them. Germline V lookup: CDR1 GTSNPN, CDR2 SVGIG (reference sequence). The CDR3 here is CAWSGGGPNQPQHF. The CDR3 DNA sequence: TGTGCCTGGAGTGGGGGGGGGCCCAATCAGCCCCAGCATTTT.

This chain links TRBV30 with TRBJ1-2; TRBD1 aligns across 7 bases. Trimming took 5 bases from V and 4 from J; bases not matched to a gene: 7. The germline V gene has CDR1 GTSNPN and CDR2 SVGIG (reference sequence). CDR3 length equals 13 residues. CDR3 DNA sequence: TGTGCCTGGGGCCGGGACAGAACCTATGGCTACACCTTC. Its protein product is CAWGRDRTYGYTF.

Here the CDR3 reads CASSGGSSSTDTQYF. The CDR3 DNA is TGTGCCAGCAGCGGGGGCAGTTCTAGCACAGATACGCAGTATTTT. The chain couples TRBV7-9 to TRBJ2-3; perhaps TRBD1 as D (6 bases). The length of the CDR3 is 15 residues. Germline V gene lookup returns CDR1 SEHNR and CDR2 FQNEAQ (reference sequence). The germline V and J ends were trimmed by 5 bases and 0 bases, with 12 bases remaining between them.

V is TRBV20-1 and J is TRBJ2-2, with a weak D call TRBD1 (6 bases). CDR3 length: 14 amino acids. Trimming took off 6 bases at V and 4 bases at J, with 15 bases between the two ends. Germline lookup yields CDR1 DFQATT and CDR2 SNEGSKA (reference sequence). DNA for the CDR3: TGCAGTGCGGGGGCTTTGCACATCACCGGGGAGCTGTTTTTT. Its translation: CSAGALHITGELFF.

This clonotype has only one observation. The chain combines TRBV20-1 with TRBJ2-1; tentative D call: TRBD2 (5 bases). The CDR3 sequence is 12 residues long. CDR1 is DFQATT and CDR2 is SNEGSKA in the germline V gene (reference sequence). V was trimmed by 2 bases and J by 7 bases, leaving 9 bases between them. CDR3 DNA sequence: TGCAGTGCTAGACGACCGGGGAATGAGCAGTTCTTC. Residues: CSARRPGNEQFF.

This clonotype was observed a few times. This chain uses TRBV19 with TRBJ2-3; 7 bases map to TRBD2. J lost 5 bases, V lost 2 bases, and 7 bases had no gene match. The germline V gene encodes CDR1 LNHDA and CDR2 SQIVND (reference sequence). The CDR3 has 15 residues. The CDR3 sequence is CASSIPSGVQDTQYF. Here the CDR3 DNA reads TGTGCCAGTAGTATACCCAGCGGGGTTCAAGATACGCAGTATTTT.

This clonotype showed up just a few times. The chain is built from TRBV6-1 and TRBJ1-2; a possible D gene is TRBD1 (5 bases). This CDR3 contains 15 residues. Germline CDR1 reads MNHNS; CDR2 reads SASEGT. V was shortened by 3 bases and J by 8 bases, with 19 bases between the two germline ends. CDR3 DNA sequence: TGTGCCAGCAGTGACCACCGGCAGGGCTTGGAGGGCTACACCTTC. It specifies CASSDHRQGLEGYTF.

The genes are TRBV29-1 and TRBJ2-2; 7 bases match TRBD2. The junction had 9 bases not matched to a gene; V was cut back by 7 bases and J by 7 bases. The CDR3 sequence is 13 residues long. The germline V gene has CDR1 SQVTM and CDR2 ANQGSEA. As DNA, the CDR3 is TGCAGCGCCGAGGGGACTAACCACGGGGAGCTGTTTTTT. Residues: CSAEGTNHGELFF.

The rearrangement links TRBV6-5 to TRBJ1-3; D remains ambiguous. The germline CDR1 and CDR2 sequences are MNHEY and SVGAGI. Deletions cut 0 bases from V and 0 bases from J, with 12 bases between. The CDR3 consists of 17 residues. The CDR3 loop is CASSYSFGHHSGNTIYF. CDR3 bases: TGTGCCAGCAGTTACTCGTTCGGGCACCACTCTGGAAACACCATATATTTT.

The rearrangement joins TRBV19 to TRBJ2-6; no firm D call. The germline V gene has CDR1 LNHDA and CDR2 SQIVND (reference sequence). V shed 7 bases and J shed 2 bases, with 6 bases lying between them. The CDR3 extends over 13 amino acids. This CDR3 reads CASTRTGANVLTF. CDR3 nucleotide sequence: TGTGCCAGTACCAGGACTGGGGCCAACGTCCTGACTTTC.

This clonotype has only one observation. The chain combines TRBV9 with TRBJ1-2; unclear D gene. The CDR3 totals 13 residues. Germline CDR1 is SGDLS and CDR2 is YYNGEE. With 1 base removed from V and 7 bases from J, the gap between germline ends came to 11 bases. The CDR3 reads CASSVSSGFGYTF. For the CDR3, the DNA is TGTGCCAGCAGCGTATCATCGGGGTTTGGCTACACCTTC.